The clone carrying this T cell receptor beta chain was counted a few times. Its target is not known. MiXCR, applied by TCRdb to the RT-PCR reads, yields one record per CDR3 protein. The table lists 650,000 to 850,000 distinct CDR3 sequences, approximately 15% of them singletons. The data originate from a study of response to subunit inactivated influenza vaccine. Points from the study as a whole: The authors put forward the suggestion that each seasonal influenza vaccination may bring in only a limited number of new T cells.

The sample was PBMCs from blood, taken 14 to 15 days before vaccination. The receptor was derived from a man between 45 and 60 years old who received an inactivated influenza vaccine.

The CDR3 sequence is CASSVESGRRALHF. The CDR3 region has the DNA TGTGCCAGCAGCGTAGAGTCAGGGCGGAGGGCCCTCCACTTT. This chain uses TRBV9 with TRBJ1-6, with a tentative D call TRBD1 (5 bases). With 0 bases removed from V and 14 bases from J, the gap between germline ends came to 15 bases. The germline CDR1 and CDR2 sequences are SGDLS and YYNGEE. The CDR3 consists of 14 residues.